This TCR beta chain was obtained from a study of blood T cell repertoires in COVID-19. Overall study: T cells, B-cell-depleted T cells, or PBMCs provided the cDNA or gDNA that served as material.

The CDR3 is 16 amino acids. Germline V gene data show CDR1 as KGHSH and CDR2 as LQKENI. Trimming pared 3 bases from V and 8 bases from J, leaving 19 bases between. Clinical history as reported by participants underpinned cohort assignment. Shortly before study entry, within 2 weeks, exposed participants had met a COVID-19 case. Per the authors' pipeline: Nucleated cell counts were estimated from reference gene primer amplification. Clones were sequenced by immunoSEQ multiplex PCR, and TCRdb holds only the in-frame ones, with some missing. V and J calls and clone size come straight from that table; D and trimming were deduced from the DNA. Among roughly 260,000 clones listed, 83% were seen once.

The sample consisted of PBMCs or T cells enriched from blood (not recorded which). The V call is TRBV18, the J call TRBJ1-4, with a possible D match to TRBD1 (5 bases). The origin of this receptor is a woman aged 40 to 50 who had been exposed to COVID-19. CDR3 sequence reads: CASSPQLGGEEEKLFF. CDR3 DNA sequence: TGTGCCAGCTCACCCCAACTGGGGGGGGAGGAAGAAAAACTGTTTTTT.